The 9 T cell receptor beta chains presented below share a single source sample, sequenced in a study of sequential checkpoint blockade in melanoma (dated by TCRdb to between 2018 and 2021). Library preparation employed the immunoSEQ multiplex PCR assay. TCRdb's version of the immuneACCESS table is confined to in-frame rearrangements and falls short of the full clone set. An unresolved V gene accounts for under half of the shortfall where checked; the remainder is of unknown origin. The sample includes over 10,000 clones, with over 20% observed a single time. The top ten hold 6% to 7.5% of the sample. Interpreted using the paper, the treatment or condition label stands for: randomized to nivolumab then ipilimumab (arm A) or the reverse (arm B). The source was tumor tissue (inferred from file names), collected from a patient given nivolumab and ipilimumab in sequence. Source of these receptors: a human donor with melanoma.

In its sample, this clone was seen a few times. The chain has TRBV11-3 and TRBJ2-7; D is ambiguous. This CDR3 comprises 15 residues. The germline V and J ends were trimmed by 6 bases and 1 base, with 16 bases remaining between them. From germline, CDR1 is SGHNT and CDR2 YENEEA. CDR3 sequence reads: CASRLSVGGSYEQYF. The CDR3 DNA follows: TGTGCCAGCAGACTCAGCGTTGGCGGATCCTACGAGCAGTACTTC.

This clone was seen only a few times. This chain links TRBV23-1 with TRBJ1-4; D remains ambiguous. TRBV23-1 is identified as an open reading frame with a role that is uncertain. The CDR3 length is 13 residues. V was pared by 6 bases and J by 8 bases, with 13 bases between. The CDR3 nucleotides read TGCGCCAGCAGCTTTCCGGGTTCGGAAAAACTGTTTTTT. Its translation is CASSFPGSEKLFF.

This clone was counted only a few times. The V call is TRBV28, the J call TRBJ1-2; D perhaps matches TRBD1 (6 bases). Germline assignment: CDR1 MDHEN and CDR2 SYDVKM. V was shortened by 5 bases and J by 6 bases, with 13 bases between the two germline ends. This CDR3 contains 13 residues. CDR3 sequence: CASSPFTGNGYTF. For the CDR3, the DNA is TGTGCCAGCAGTCCGTTCACAGGGAATGGCTACACCTTC.

This clone showed up many times. CDR3 DNA: TGTGCCAGAAGCTTGGCTGAGCGGCACAGTCCCTACGAGCAGTACTTC. Its protein product is CARSLAERHSPYEQYF. The V gene is TRBV5-3, the J gene TRBJ2-7; D is perhaps TRBD2 (5 bases). TRBV5-3 is treated as an ORF (open reading frame) with a function not yet certain. CDR3 length: 16 residues. Trimming pared 0 bases from V and 2 bases from J, leaving 15 bases between.

This chain joins TRBV7-1 and TRBJ2-5, with D possibly being TRBD2 (5 bases). TRBV7-1 is reported as an ORF; its role is uncertain. The CDR3 runs 13 residues. Trimming took 4 bases from V and 3 from J, leaving 9 bases between them. As DNA, the CDR3 is TGTGCCAGCAGCTTATCGGGAAAAGAGACCCAGTACTTC. The encoded protein is CASSLSGKETQYF.

V and J are TRBV5-1 and TRBJ2-1; D is possibly TRBD2 (6 bases). The V gene lost 0 bases and the J gene lost 2 bases, with 12 bases spanning the gap. The CDR3 totals 16 residues. The germline gives CDR1 SGHRS, CDR2 YFSETQ. CDR3 sequence: CASSLVVAATYNEQFF. The DNA of the CDR3 is TGCGCCAGCAGCTTGGTGGTAGCGGCTACCTACAATGAGCAGTTCTTC. Complete variable domain (other parts from reference TRBV5-1 and TRBJ2-1): KAGVTQTPRYLIKTRGQQVTLSCSPISGHRSVSWYQQTPGQGLQFLFEYFSETQRNKGNFPGRFSGRQFSNSRSEMNVSTLELGDSALYLCASSLVVAATYNEQFFGPGTRLTVL.

CDR3 in amino acids: CASSSGEGLRQYF. For the CDR3, the DNA is TGTGCCAGCAGTTCTGGTGAGGGATTAAGGCAGTACTTC. This chain joins TRBV28 and TRBJ2-7; weak D call: TRBD2 (5 bases). V gave up 4 bases and J gave up 9 bases, with 16 bases separating them. The CDR3 totals 13 residues. Per germline, CDR1 MDHEN and CDR2 SYDVKM.

This clone was seen more than once but under ten times. The V and J genes are TRBV6-8 and TRBJ1-6; D is undetermined. Germline CDR1 MNHGY, CDR2 SAAAGT. The V and J ends lost 0 bases and 0 bases respectively, with 6 bases between them. This CDR3 is built from 16 residues. The CDR3 loop is CASSYSLSSYNSPLHF. CDR3 bases: TGTGCCAGCAGTTACTCCCTCAGCTCCTATAATTCACCCCTCCACTTT.

V is TRBV11-3 and J is TRBJ2-5; unclear D gene. Germline-derived CDR1 and CDR2 are SGHNT and YENEEA. The CDR3 is made up of 15 amino acids. V dropped 4 bases and J dropped 2 bases, with 14 bases sitting between them. CDR3 amino acids: CASSSLTVQQETQYF. CDR3 bases: TGTGCCAGCAGCTCACTGACGGTACAACAAGAGACCCAGTACTTC.